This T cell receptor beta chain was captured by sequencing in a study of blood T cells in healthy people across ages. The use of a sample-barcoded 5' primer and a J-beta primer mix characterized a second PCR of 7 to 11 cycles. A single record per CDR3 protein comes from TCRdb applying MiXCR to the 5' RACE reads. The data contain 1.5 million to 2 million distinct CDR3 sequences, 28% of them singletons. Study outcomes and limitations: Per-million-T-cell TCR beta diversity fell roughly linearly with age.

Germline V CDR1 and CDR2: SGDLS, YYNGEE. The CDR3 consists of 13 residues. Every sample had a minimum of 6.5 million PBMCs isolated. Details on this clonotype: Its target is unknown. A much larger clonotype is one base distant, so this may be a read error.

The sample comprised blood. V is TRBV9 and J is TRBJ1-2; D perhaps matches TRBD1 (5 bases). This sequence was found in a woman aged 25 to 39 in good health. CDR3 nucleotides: TGTACCAGCAGCGCCCAGGGAAACTATGGCTACACCTTC. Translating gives CTSSAQGNYGYTF.